This T cell receptor beta chain was observed in a study of shared clonotypes between healthy human individuals. Profiled with immunoSEQ multiplex PCR; TCRdb holds only in-frame clones, not every one. The sample lists approximately 1.5 million clones, approximately 98% occurring once. V was trimmed by 1 base and J by 2 bases, leaving 9 bases between them. From germline, CDR1 is SEHNR and CDR2 FQNEAQ (reference sequence). This CDR3 has 14 amino acids. The TCR was taken from a man aged 25-45 years in good health. Material: naive CD4+ T cells sorted from blood. Subset here: CD45RA+ positively selected. J is TRBJ2-7 and V is TRBV7-9; D is possibly TRBD1 (6 bases). The CDR3 loop is CASSLGQVAYEQYF. The CDR3 DNA reads TGTGCCAGCAGCTTAGGACAGGTGGCCTACGAGCAGTACTTC.